This entry lists 26 T cell receptor beta chains sequenced from one sample in a study of blood T cell repertoires in COVID-19. Sequencing was performed with immunoSEQ multiplex PCR; in TCRdb, only in-frame clones are kept and a portion is missing. This table has around 330,000 clones, around 86% appearing once. Sequencing was performed on PBMCs or T cells enriched from blood (not recorded which). The receptors originated from a man aged 55-75 years who had recovered from COVID-19.

The V and J genes are TRBV18 and TRBJ1-6, with 7 nucleotides matching TRBD1. J was trimmed by 9 bases and V by 3 bases; bases with no gene match: 5. This CDR3 comprises 14 residues. Germline V gene lookup returns CDR1 KGHSH and CDR2 LQKENI. CDR3 protein: CASSPRDSSSPLHF. The CDR3 DNA reads TGTGCCAGCTCACCGCGGGACAGCAGTTCACCCCTCCACTTT.

The CDR3 bases are TGTGCCAGCAGGCACAGTAGCTCCTACGAGCAGTACTTC. It yields the protein CASRHSSSYEQYF. This chain connects TRBV28 to TRBJ2-7; unclear D gene. The CDR3 spans 13 residues. Germline lookup yields CDR1 MDHEN and CDR2 SYDVKM. V lost 6 bases, J lost 0 bases, and 9 bases lay in between.

The genes are TRBV18 and TRBJ1-6; TRBD1 aligns across 7 bases. Trimming cost V 3 bases and J 9 bases; bases outside gene matches: 5. Germline V gene data show CDR1 as KGHSH and CDR2 as LQKENI. The CDR3 runs to 14 residues. Here the CDR3 reads CASSPDRVLSPLHF. As DNA, the CDR3 is TGTGCCAGCTCACCTGACAGGGTTCTTTCACCCCTCCACTTT.

V and J are TRBV24-1 and TRBJ1-4, with D unclear. The V and J ends lost 5 bases and 10 bases respectively, with 16 bases between them. This CDR3 spans 14 amino acids. Looked up from germline, CDR1 is KGHDR and CDR2 is SFDVKD. Here the CDR3 reads CATSAPEAVGKLFF. CDR3 nucleotide sequence: TGTGCCACCAGTGCCCCTGAGGCAGTCGGAAAACTGTTTTTT.

The chain has TRBV24-1 and TRBJ2-5, with D tentatively TRBD1 (5 bases). CDR1 is KGHDR and CDR2 is SFDVKD in the germline V gene. The CDR3 consists of 13 residues. With 9 bases removed from V and 1 base from J, the gap between germline ends came to 11 bases. The CDR3 coding sequence is TGTGCCACCGCCAGGGCGCCCCAAGAGACCCAGTACTTC. This encodes CATARAPQETQYF.

The chain links TRBV6-5 to TRBJ1-4; D possibly corresponds to TRBD1 (6 bases). The ends were cut back, 5 bases at V and 5 bases at J, with 15 bases in the middle. Germline V CDR1 and CDR2: MNHEY, SVGAGI. The CDR3 loop spans 15 amino acids. The CDR3 region has the DNA TGTGCCAGCAGTACCTCGGGGGGGCGGAATGAAAAACTGTTTTTT. The encoded protein is CASSTSGGRNEKLFF.

This chain links TRBV29-1 with TRBJ1-2; D possibly corresponds to TRBD1 (6 bases). Germline assignment: CDR1 SQVTM and CDR2 ANQGSEA. The CDR3 is 13 amino acids. V was clipped by 0 bases and J by 8 bases, with 13 bases between them. CDR3 nucleotide sequence: TGCAGCGTTGAAGATCGGGGGGCCCGGGGCTACACCTTC. It codes for CSVEDRGARGYTF.

V usage is TRBV28 and J usage is TRBJ2-1; TRBD2 might be the D (5 bases). The CDR3 length is 14 residues. V shed 11 bases and J shed 1 base, with 15 bases lying between them. Germline CDR1 MDHEN, CDR2 SYDVKM. Written as DNA, the CDR3 is TGTGCCGTCGACTACGCGAATTCCTACAATGAGCAGTTCTTC. The encoded protein is CAVDYANSYNEQFF.

This chain links TRBV7-2 with TRBJ1-2; D remains ambiguous. The CDR3 has 15 amino acids. V lost 3 bases to trimming and J lost 0 bases, with 11 bases between them. Germline V gene data show CDR1 as SGHTA and CDR2 as FQGNSA. CDR3 nucleotide sequence: TGTGCCAGCAGCTTCGGAGCTATAGCTAACTATGGCTACACCTTC. It encodes CASSFGAIANYGYTF.

The chain employs TRBV5-5 and TRBJ2-7; 10 positions match TRBD1. V was pared by 0 bases and J by 3 bases, with 12 bases of the junction left unmatched. Germline V gives CDR1 SGHKS, CDR2 YYEKEE (reference sequence). CDR3 length: 18 amino acids. The CDR3 loop reads CASSLANSGTGELYEQYF. For the CDR3, the DNA is TGTGCCAGCAGCTTGGCCAATTCGGGGACAGGGGAACTCTACGAGCAGTACTTC. Variable domain in full (rest from reference TRBV5-5 and TRBJ2-7): DAGVTQSPTHLIKTRGQQVTLRCSPISGHKSVSWYQQVLGQGPQFIFQYYEKEERGRGNFPDRFSARQFPNYSSELNVNALLLGDSALYLCASSLANSGTGELYEQYFGPGTRLTVT.

The V call is TRBV20-1, the J call TRBJ2-2; 10 bases agree with TRBD2. This CDR3 has 14 residues. The germline gives CDR1 DFQATT, CDR2 SNEGSKA (reference sequence). V dropped 3 bases and J dropped 5; count of bases not matched to a gene: 3. The CDR3: CSASKTSGTGELFF. The CDR3 coding sequence is TGCAGTGCTAGTAAGACTAGCGGGACCGGGGAGCTGTTTTTT.

The rearrangement uses TRBV28 and TRBJ2-3; a weak D match, TRBD2 (6 bases). The CDR3 runs to 14 residues. CDR1 is MDHEN and CDR2 is SYDVKM in the germline V gene. The V end was cut by 4 bases, the J end by 4 bases, with 12 bases between. The CDR3 DNA sequence: TGTGCCAGCAGTTCCGGGACTGAACCAGATACGCAGTATTTT. This translates into CASSSGTEPDTQYF.

V usage is TRBV5-5 and J usage is TRBJ1-2; TRBD1 matches 9 bases. Germline V gives CDR1 SGHKS, CDR2 YYEKEE (reference sequence). CDR3 length equals 15 residues. J was trimmed by 6 bases and V by 0 bases; bases with no gene match: 6. CDR3 in DNA: TGTGCCAGCAGCTTGGGGGACAGGGATAATGATGGCTACACCTTC. It specifies CASSLGDRDNDGYTF.

The rearrangement joins TRBV9 to TRBJ2-1, with 14 bases lining up with TRBD2. V lost 0 bases, J lost 6 bases, and 2 bases stayed unmatched. CDR3 size: 16 residues. CDR1 is SGDLS and CDR2 is YYNGEE in the germline V gene. Written as DNA, the CDR3 is TGTGCCAGCAGCGTAGAAGGACTAGCGGGAGGCAATGAGCAGTTCTTC. Its protein is CASSVEGLAGGNEQFF.

The chain recombines TRBV5-1 with TRBJ2-3, with 7 positions matching TRBD2. The V gene end was trimmed by 4 bases and the J gene end by 0 bases; junction bases not matched to a gene: 8. The V gene's germline CDR1 is SGHRS and CDR2 YFSETQ. This CDR3 is 16 amino acids long. CDR3 in amino acids: CASSVLTSESTDTQYF. CDR3 bases: TGCGCCAGCAGCGTCCTTACTAGCGAAAGCACAGATACGCAGTATTTT.

The chain uses TRBV29-1 and TRBJ2-7; 7 nucleotides match TRBD1. Per germline, CDR1 SQVTM and CDR2 ANQGSEA. This CDR3 spans 12 amino acids. Trimming removed 8 bases from V and 1 base from J; junction bases left unmatched: 5. The chain's CDR3 is CSTKTGSYEQYF. The CDR3 DNA is TGCAGCACCAAGACAGGGTCCTACGAGCAGTACTTC.

The rearrangement links TRBV7-2 to TRBJ2-1; TRBD2 matches 11 bases. The CDR3 spans 17 residues. Germline V lookup: CDR1 SGHTA, CDR2 FQGNSA. V lost 5 bases to trimming and J lost 6 bases; unmatched junction nucleotides: 12. CDR3 nucleotides: TGTGCCAGCAGCCTCCCAAAAGGGACTAGCGGACCCAATGAGCAGTTCTTC. Translation gives CASSLPKGTSGPNEQFF. The full variable domain, in which reference TRBV7-2 and TRBJ2-1 provide the parts outside the CDR3, is GAGVSQSPSNKVTEKGKDVELRCDPISGHTALYWYRQSLGQGLEFLIYFQGNSAPDKSGLPSDRFSAERTGGSVSTLTIQRTQQEDSAVYLCASSLPKGTSGPNEQFFGPGTRLTVL.

The chain combines TRBV2 with TRBJ1-2; TRBD1 agrees at 8 bases. The CDR3 spans 15 residues. V shed 7 bases and J 4 bases; nucleotides not matched to a gene: 11. From germline, CDR1 is SNHLY and CDR2 FYNNEI. The CDR3 DNA is TGTGCCAGCACTATAACAGGGGGTGGGAGCTATGGCTACACCTTC. It is translated as CASTITGGGSYGYTF.

This chain links TRBV6-5 with TRBJ1-2; TRBD1 aligns across 10 bases. Germline V gene lookup returns CDR1 MNHEY and CDR2 SVGAGI. This CDR3 region has 13 residues. With V trimmed by 5 bases and J by 8 bases, 5 bases remained unmatched. The CDR3 coding sequence is TGTGCCAGCAGTCCCGACAGGGGGCGAGGCTACACCTTC. Amino acid sequence: CASSPDRGRGYTF.

This chain links TRBV19 with TRBJ2-3; 7 bases line up with TRBD1. Germline V gives CDR1 LNHDA, CDR2 SQIVND (reference sequence). V gave up 7 bases and J gave up 1 base; unmatched junction bases: 5. This CDR3 comprises 14 residues. CDR3 protein: CASISQGGTDTQYF. The DNA for the CDR3 is TGTGCCAGTATCTCTCAGGGGGGCACAGATACGCAGTATTTT.

V and J are TRBV6-1 and TRBJ1-1; TRBD1 might be the D (5 bases). Trimming cost V 2 bases and J 4 bases, with 14 bases left between them. CDR1 MNHNS and CDR2 SASEGT come from the germline V gene. This CDR3 contains 15 residues. CDR3 region: CASSEHETVLTEAFF. Here the CDR3 DNA reads TGTGCCAGCAGTGAACATGAGACAGTACTCACTGAAGCTTTCTTT.

The chain carries TRBV7-2 and TRBJ2-5, with TRBD1 as a possible D gene (5 bases). V gave up 0 bases and J gave up 4 bases, with 9 bases separating them. CDR3 length equals 14 residues. CDR1 is SGHTA and CDR2 is FQGNSA in the germline V gene. This chain's CDR3 is CASSLARVRETQYF. The CDR3 DNA follows: TGTGCCAGCAGCTTAGCCAGGGTTCGAGAGACCCAGTACTTC.

CDR3 protein: CASSPGAGLVNEQFF. The CDR3 DNA follows: TGCGCCAGCAGCCCCGGAGCGGGACTGGTCAATGAGCAGTTCTTC. The chain joins TRBV5-1 to TRBJ2-1, with 7 nucleotides matching TRBD2. The V and J ends lost 4 bases and 6 bases, in that order; junction bases with no gene match: 10. CDR1 and CDR2 (germline): SGHRS, YFSETQ. The CDR3 is 15 residues long.

The V call is TRBV3-1 (or the pseudogene TRBV3-2), the J call TRBJ2-7, with 7 bases lining up with TRBD2. The CDR3 is made up of 15 amino acids. Trimming took 1 base from V and 7 from J; bases not matched to a gene: 10. Germline CDR1 is LGHDT and CDR2 is YNNKEL (reference sequence). The CDR3, as DNA: TGTGCCAGCAGCCAAGTGGAGCGGGAAACGGAAGAGCAGTACTTC. It codes for CASSQVERETEEQYF.

This clone appeared once. V gene TRBV11-2 combines with J gene TRBJ2-7, with a weak D call TRBD2 (5 bases). The germline V gene encodes CDR1 SGHAT and CDR2 FQNNGV. The CDR3 is 13 amino acids. V was trimmed by 3 bases and J by 0 bases, leaving 6 bases between them. CDR3 bases: TGTGCCAGCAGCTTCGGACTCTCCTACGAGCAGTACTTC. This codes for CASSFGLSYEQYF.

This chain joins TRBV28 and TRBJ2-7; a possible D gene is TRBD1 (6 bases). The CDR3 is 14 amino acids. CDR1 and CDR2 from the germline V gene are MDHEN and SYDVKM. V was shortened by 6 bases and J by 2 bases, with 14 bases between the two germline ends. CDR3 coding DNA: TGTGCCAGCAGGCTTGCCCAGGGGCCCTACGAGCAGTACTTC. This gives the protein CASRLAQGPYEQYF.